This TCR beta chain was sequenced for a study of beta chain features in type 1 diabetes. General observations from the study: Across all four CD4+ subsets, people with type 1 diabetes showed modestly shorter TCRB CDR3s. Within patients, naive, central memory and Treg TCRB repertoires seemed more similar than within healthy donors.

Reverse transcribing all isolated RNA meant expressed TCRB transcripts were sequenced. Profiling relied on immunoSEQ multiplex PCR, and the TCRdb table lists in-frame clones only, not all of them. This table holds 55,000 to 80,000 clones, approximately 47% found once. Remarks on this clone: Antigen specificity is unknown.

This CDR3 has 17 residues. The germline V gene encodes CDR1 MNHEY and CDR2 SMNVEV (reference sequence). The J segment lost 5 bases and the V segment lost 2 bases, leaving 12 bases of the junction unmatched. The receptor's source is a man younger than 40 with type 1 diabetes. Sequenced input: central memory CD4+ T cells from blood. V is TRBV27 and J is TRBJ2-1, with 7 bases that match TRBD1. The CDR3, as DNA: TGTGCCAGCAGTTTAAGGACAGGCCTTAACTTCAACAATGAGCAGTTCTTC. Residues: CASSLRTGLNFNNEQFF.